These T cell receptor beta chains were read from a single sample in a study of blood T cell repertoires in COVID-19. Some clones are missing from TCRdb's copy, which holds only in-frame ones; the method was immunoSEQ multiplex PCR. The profile shows 200,000 to 300,000 clones, 87% of them singletons. The sample comprised peripheral blood. The receptor source for this set is a woman aged 40 to 50 who had recovered from COVID-19. CDR3s include the opening cysteine and the closing phenylalanine or tryptophan. D genes are given only for firm matches. The listing skips clone size in some rows; elsewhere it reads once, few, many or a size class.

D gene: .
CDR3 length: 15
clone size: .
V gene: TRBV7-2
J gene: TRBJ1-1
CDR3 DNA: TGTGCCAGCAGCTTACGCGCCGGGTCGTCGGTTGAAGCTTTCTTT
CDR3 protein: CASSLRAGSSVEAFF

D gene: TRBD1
CDR3 length: 14
clone size: .
V gene: TRBV9
J gene: TRBJ1-4
CDR3 DNA: TGTGCCAGCAGCGCCGACAGGGCTAGTGAAAAACTGTTTTTT
CDR3 protein: CASSADRASEKLFF

D gene: TRBD2
CDR3 length: 17
clone size: .
V gene: TRBV7-2
J gene: TRBJ2-1
CDR3 DNA: TGTGCCAGCAGTATAGGGAGGACCGGGACTAGCGGGGGGGCCGGGTTCTTC
CDR3 protein: CASSIGRTGTSGGAGFF

D gene: .
CDR3 length: 19
clone size: .
V gene: TRBV4-2
J gene: TRBJ1-3
CDR3 DNA: TGTGCCAGCAGCCACCTCAGCCTCACAGGGACCTACTCTGGAAACACCATATATTTT
CDR3 protein: CASSHLSLTGTYSGNTIYF

D gene: TRBD1
CDR3 length: 13
clone size: .
V gene: TRBV6-5
J gene: TRBJ2-1
CDR3 DNA: TGTGCCGGCAACCGGGACAGGGAAGATGAGCAGTTCTTC
CDR3 protein: CAGNRDREDEQFF

D gene: .
CDR3 length: 16
clone size: .
V gene: TRBV21-1
J gene: TRBJ1-1
CDR3 DNA: TGTGCCAGCAGCCTACGGGACAGGGGTAAGAACACTGAAGCTTTCTTT
CDR3 protein: CASSLRDRGKNTEAFF

D gene: .
CDR3 length: 15
clone size: .
V gene: TRBV5-1
J gene: TRBJ2-2
CDR3 DNA: TGCGCCAGCAGCGAAAGAAGCGGGAACACCGGGGAGCTGTTTTTT
CDR3 protein: CASSERSGNTGELFF

D gene: TRBD1
CDR3 length: 13
clone size: .
V gene: TRBV9
J gene: TRBJ2-2
CDR3 DNA: TGTGCCAGCAGGGGACAGGGGGCGCCCGCGCTGTTTTTT
CDR3 protein: CASRGQGAPALFF

D gene: TRBD2
CDR3 length: 17
clone size: few
V gene: TRBV4-1
J gene: TRBJ2-3
CDR3 DNA: TGCGCCAGCAGCCGGTCGGGCGCGGGGGGACGGATAGATACGCAGTATTTT
CDR3 protein: CASSRSGAGGRIDTQYF

D gene: .
CDR3 length: 16
clone size: .
V gene: TRBV5-1
J gene: TRBJ2-7
CDR3 DNA: TGCGCCAGCAGCTTGGGGATGGGCGGGGCTACCTACGAGCAGTACTTC
CDR3 protein: CASSLGMGGATYEQYF

D gene: TRBD2
CDR3 length: 15
clone size: .
V gene: TRBV7-2
J gene: TRBJ2-7
CDR3 DNA: TGTGCCAGCAGCTTAGCTCTGACTAGCCAGAACGAGCAGTACTTC
CDR3 protein: CASSLALTSQNEQYF